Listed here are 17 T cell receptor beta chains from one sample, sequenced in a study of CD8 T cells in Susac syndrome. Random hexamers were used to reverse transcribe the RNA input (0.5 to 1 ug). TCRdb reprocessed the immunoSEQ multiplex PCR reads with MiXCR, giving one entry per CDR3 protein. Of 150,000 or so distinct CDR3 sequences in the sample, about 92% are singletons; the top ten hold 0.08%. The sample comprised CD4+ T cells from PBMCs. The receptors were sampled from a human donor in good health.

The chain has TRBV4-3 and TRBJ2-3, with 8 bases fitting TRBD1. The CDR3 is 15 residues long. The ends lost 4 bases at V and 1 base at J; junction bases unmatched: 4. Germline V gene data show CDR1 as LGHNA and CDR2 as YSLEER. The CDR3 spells CASSPTGEGTDTQYF. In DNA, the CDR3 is TGCGCCAGCAGCCCGACAGGGGAAGGCACAGATACGCAGTATTTT.

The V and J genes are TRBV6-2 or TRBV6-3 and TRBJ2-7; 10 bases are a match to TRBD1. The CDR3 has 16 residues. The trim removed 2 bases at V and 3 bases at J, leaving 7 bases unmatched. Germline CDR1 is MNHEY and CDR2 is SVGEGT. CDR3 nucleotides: TGTGCCAGCAGTTACCCCCCGGGACAGGGGATCTACGAGCAGTACTTC. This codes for CASSYPPGQGIYEQYF.

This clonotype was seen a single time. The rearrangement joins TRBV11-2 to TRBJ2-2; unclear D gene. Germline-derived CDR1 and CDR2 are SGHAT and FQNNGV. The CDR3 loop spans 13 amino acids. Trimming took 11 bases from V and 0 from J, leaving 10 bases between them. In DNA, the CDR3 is TGTGCCCCCTCAGACTCGAACACCGGGGAGCTGTTTTTT. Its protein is CAPSDSNTGELFF. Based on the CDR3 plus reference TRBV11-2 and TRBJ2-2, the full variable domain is EAGVAQSPRYKIIEKRQSVAFWCNPISGHATLYWYQQILGQGPKLLIQFQNNGVVDDSQLPKDRFSAERLKGVDSTLKIQPAKLEDSAVYLCAPSDSNTGELFFGEGSRLTVL.

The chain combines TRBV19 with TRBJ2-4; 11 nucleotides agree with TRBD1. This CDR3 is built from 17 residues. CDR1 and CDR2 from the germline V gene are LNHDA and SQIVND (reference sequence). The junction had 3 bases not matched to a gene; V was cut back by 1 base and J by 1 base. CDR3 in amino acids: CASSIVGQGAAKNIQYF. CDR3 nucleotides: TGTGCCAGTAGTATAGTCGGACAGGGGGCCGCCAAAAACATTCAGTACTTC.

CDR3 nucleotide sequence: TGTGCCAGCAGCGTAGGAACAGTCTCTGGGGCCAACGTCCTGACTTTC. As protein: CASSVGTVSGANVLTF. J is TRBJ2-6 and V is TRBV9; D is unresolved. This CDR3 has 16 residues. Germline V gene data show CDR1 as SGDLS and CDR2 as YYNGEE. V lost 0 bases, J lost 0 bases, and 7 bases lay in between.

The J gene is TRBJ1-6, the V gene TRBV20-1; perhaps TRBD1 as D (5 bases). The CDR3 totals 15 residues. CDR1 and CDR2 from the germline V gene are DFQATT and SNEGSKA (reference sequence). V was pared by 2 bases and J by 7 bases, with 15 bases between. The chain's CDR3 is CSARPRGGINSPLHF. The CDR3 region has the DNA TGCAGTGCTAGACCCCGGGGGGGTATCAATTCACCCCTCCACTTT.

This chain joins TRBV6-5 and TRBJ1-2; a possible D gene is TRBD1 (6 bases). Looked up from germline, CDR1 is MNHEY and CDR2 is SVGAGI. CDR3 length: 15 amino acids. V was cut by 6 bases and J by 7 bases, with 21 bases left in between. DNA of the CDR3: TGTGCCAGCAGGCGACCAATACAGGGCAGGGGTGGCTACACCTTC. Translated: CASRRPIQGRGGYTF.

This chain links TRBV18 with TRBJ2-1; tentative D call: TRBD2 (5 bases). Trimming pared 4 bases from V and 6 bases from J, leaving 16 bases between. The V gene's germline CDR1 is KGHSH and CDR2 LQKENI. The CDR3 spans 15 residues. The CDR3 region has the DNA TGTGCCAGCTCACTGAGTACTGGACTCCTCAATGAGCAGTTCTTC. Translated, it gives CASSLSTGLLNEQFF. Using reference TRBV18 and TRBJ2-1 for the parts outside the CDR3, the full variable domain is NAGVMQNPRHLVRRRGQEARLRCSPMKGHSHVYWYRQLPEEGLKFMVYLQKENIIDESGMPKERFSAEFPKEGPSILRIQQVVRGDSAAYFCASSLSTGLLNEQFFGPGTRLTVL.

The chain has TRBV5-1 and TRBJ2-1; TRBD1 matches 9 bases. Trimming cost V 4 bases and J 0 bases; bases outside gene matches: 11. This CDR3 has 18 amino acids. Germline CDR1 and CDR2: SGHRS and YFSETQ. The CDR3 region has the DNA TGCGCCAGCAGCAGCCGGGACAGGGCTTCAAGCTCCTACAATGAGCAGTTCTTC. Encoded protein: CASSSRDRASSSYNEQFF.

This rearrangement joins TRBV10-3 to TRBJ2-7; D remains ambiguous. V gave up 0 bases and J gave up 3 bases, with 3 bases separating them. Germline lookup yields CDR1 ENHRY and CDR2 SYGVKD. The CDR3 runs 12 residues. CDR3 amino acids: CAISESGYEQYF. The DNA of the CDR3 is TGTGCCATCAGTGAGTCGGGCTACGAGCAGTACTTC.

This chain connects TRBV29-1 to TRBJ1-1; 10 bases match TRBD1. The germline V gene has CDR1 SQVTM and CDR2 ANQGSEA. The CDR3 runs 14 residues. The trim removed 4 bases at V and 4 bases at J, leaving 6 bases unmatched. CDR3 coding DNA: TGCAGCGTTGTCCCGGGGACAGGGGTCACTGAAGCTTTCTTT. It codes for CSVVPGTGVTEAFF.

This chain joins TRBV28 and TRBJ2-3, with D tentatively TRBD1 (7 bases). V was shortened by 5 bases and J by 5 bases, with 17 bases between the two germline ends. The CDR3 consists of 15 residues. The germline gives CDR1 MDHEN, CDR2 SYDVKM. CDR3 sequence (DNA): TGTGCCAGCAGTCCCTCGGGGCAGGGGGGAGATACGCAGTATTTT. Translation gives CASSPSGQGGDTQYF.

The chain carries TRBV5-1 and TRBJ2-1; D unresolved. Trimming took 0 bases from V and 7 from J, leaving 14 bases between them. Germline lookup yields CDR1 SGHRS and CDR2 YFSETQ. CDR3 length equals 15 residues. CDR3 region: CASSLAEKAANEQFF. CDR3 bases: TGCGCCAGCAGCTTGGCCGAAAAGGCCGCAAATGAGCAGTTCTTC.

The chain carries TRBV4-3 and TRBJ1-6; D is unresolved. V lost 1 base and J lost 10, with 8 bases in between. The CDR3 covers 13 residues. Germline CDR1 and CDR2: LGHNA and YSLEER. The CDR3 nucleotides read TGCGCCAGCAGCCAAGGTCAGAGATCACCCCTCCACTTT. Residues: CASSQGQRSPLHF.

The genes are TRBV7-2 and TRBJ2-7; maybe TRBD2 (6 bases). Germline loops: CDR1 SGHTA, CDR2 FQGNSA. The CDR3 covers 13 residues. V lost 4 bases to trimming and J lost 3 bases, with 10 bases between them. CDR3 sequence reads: CASSSLGGYEQYF. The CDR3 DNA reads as TGTGCCAGCAGCTCCCTCGGGGGCTACGAGCAGTACTTC.

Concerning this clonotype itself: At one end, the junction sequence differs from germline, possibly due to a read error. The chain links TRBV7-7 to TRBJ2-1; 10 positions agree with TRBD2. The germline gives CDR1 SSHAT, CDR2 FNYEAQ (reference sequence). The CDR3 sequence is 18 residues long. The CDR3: CASSPLASGRFAYNEQFF. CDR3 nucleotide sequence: TGTGCTAGCAGCCCCCTGGCTAGCGGGAGATTCGCCTACAATGAGCAGTTCTTC.

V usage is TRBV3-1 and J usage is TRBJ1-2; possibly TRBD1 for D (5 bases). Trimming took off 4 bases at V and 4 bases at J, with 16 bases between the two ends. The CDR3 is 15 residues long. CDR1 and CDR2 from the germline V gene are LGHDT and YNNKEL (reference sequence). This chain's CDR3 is CASSPNSRGGYGYTF. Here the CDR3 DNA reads TGTGCCAGCAGCCCAAACTCCCGCGGGGGCTATGGCTACACCTTC. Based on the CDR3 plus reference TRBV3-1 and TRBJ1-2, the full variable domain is DTAVSQTPKYLVTQMGNDKSIKCEQNLGHDTMYWYKQDSKKFLKIMFSYNNKELIINETVPNRFSPKSPDKAHLNLHINSLELGDSAVYFCASSPNSRGGYGYTFGSGTRLTVV.